The 22 T cell receptor beta chains in this list originate from one sample, sequenced in a study of beta chain features in type 1 diabetes. The sequenced template was cDNA made from the entire isolated RNA. Measured with immunoSEQ multiplex PCR; TCRdb has only the in-frame clones, and not every one. The repertoire includes about 140,000 clones, about 7% of them detected once, and more than 1.1% sits in the top ten. What was sequenced was central memory CD4+ T cells from blood. The receptors come from a woman under 40 in good health.

This clone occurred many times. This chain joins TRBV9 and TRBJ2-7, with 14 bases that match TRBD2. The germline V gene has CDR1 SGDLS and CDR2 YYNGEE. The CDR3 runs to 16 residues. Losses at the gene ends were 3 bases for V and 5 bases for J; bases not matched to a gene: 7. The CDR3 bases are TGTGCCAGCAGCGAGACTAGCGGGAGGGCCCCCGACGAGCAGTACTTC. Its translation is CASSETSGRAPDEQYF.

This clone was counted many times. This chain's CDR3 is CASSYYPTGGTETQYF. Written as DNA, the CDR3 is TGTGCCAGCAGTTATTATCCGACAGGGGGCACCGAGACCCAGTACTTC. J is TRBJ2-5 and V is TRBV6-5; 10 nucleotides agree with TRBD1. This CDR3 comprises 16 residues. Germline V gene data show CDR1 as MNHEY and CDR2 as SVGAGI. The V gene end was trimmed by 3 bases and the J gene end by 5 bases; junction bases not matched to a gene: 9.

This clone was detected a few times. V and J are TRBV18 and TRBJ2-7, with D possibly matching TRBD2 (6 bases). This CDR3 has 18 residues. Germline V gives CDR1 KGHSH, CDR2 LQKENI. V lost 2 bases and J lost 3, with 23 bases in between. CDR3 in DNA: TGTGCCAGCTCACCAAGCGGAGGGAGTGCTGCTTGGGGCTACGAGCAGTACTTC. This gives the protein CASSPSGGSAAWGYEQYF.

This clone turned up a few times. V gene TRBV7-9 combines with J gene TRBJ2-7; 10 nucleotides align to TRBD2. The ends lost 3 bases at V and 2 bases at J; junction bases unmatched: 7. The CDR3 spans 16 residues. Germline assignment: CDR1 SEHNR and CDR2 FQNEAQ (reference sequence). The CDR3 bases are TGTGCCAGCAGCTTGGGGGGAGCGGGAGGGGCCTACGAGCAGTACTTC. This encodes CASSLGGAGGAYEQYF.

The chain recombines TRBV14 with TRBJ2-7, with 9 bases lining up with TRBD1. There are 15 residues in the CDR3. Trimming took 4 bases from V and 7 from J; bases not matched to a gene: 11. CDR1 and CDR2 from the germline V gene are SGHDN and FVKESK. CDR3 nucleotide sequence: TGTGCCAGCAGCCTATTAGGGACAGGGATCGGTGAGCAGTACTTC. Encoded protein: CASSLLGTGIGEQYF.

The V call is TRBV9, the J call TRBJ1-2, with D perhaps matching TRBD1 (5 bases). This CDR3 is 15 amino acids long. Looked up from germline, CDR1 is SGDLS and CDR2 is YYNGEE. Trimming stripped 0 bases from V and 2 bases from J, with 11 bases between. The CDR3 reads CASSVDPQGNYGYTF. The CDR3 region has the DNA TGTGCCAGCAGCGTAGATCCGCAGGGCAACTATGGCTACACCTTC.

The table lists this clone with a few counts. J is TRBJ2-2 and V is TRBV5-1, with 7 bases lining up with TRBD1. Trimming at V came to 2 bases and at J to 6 bases, leaving 4 bases not matched to a gene. This CDR3 has 14 amino acids. Germline CDR1 and CDR2: SGHRS and YFSETQ. CDR3 loop: CASSLDREAGELFF. In DNA, the CDR3 is TGCGCCAGCAGCTTAGACAGGGAAGCCGGGGAGCTGTTTTTT.

This clone showed up many times. The chain joins TRBV4-2 to TRBJ2-1, with TRBD2 matching over 12 bases. The V segment lost 5 bases and the J segment 5 bases; nucleotides outside the gene matches: 1. The length of the CDR3 is 14 residues. Per the germline V gene, CDR1 is LGHNA and CDR2 is YNFKEQ. Written as DNA, the CDR3 is TGTGCCAGCAGCGGACTAGCGGGAAACAATGAGCAGTTCTTC. Amino acid sequence: CASSGLAGNNEQFF.

This clone has only a few counts. The V and J genes are TRBV28 and TRBJ1-1, with a tentative D call TRBD1 (5 bases). Germline loops: CDR1 MDHEN, CDR2 SYDVKM. The V gene lost 7 bases and the J gene lost 0 bases, with 12 bases spanning the gap. The CDR3 is 14 amino acids. CDR3 in DNA: TGTGCCAGCAAAGGAGGGGTTTTGAACACTGAAGCTTTCTTT. This gives the protein CASKGGVLNTEAFF.

V gene TRBV4-2 combines with J gene TRBJ2-5; 12 bases match TRBD1. CDR1 LGHNA and CDR2 YNFKEQ come from the germline V gene. This CDR3 region has 18 residues. Unmatched junction bases numbered 10, after V lost 1 base and J lost 4 bases. The CDR3 DNA reads as TGTGCCAGCAGCCAAGTCTCGGCCGGGACAGGGGGCCCAGAGACCCAGTACTTC. It codes for CASSQVSAGTGGPETQYF.

V is TRBV11-2 and J is TRBJ2-1; the match to TRBD2 covers 10 bases. This CDR3 region has 17 residues. After removal of 4 bases from V and 0 bases from J, the junction contained 6 bases not matched to a gene. CDR1 is SGHAT, CDR2 FQNNGV, per germline. The DNA of the CDR3 is TGTGCCAGCAGCTCTGGACTAGCGGCAAGCTCCTACAATGAGCAGTTCTTC. This sequence encodes CASSSGLAASSYNEQFF.

This clone was observed a handful of times. The V call is TRBV7-2, the J call TRBJ2-1, with D unresolved. Germline assignment: CDR1 SGHTA and CDR2 FQGNSA. The CDR3 is 14 residues long. V lost 1 base and J 4 bases, leaving 8 bases between the germline ends. The CDR3 region is CASSLGQTYNEQFF. The CDR3 DNA sequence: TGTGCCAGCAGCTTAGGACAAACGTACAATGAGCAGTTCTTC. The entire variable domain, with the rest obtained from reference TRBV7-2 and TRBJ2-1, is as follows: GAGVSQSPSNKVTEKGKDVELRCDPISGHTALYWYRQSLGQGLEFLIYFQGNSAPDKSGLPSDRFSAERTGGSVSTLTIQRTQQEDSAVYLCASSLGQTYNEQFFGPGTRLTVL.

This clone was seen a few times. The chain combines TRBV7-9 with TRBJ2-7; D might be TRBD1 (6 bases). The CDR3 sequence is 13 residues long. Germline CDR1 and CDR2: SEHNR and FQNEAQ (reference sequence). Trimming shortened V by 1 base and J by 7 bases, and 11 bases separated the two germline ends. Here the CDR3 DNA reads TGTGCCAGCAGCTTAGGACAGGCTAGGGAGCAGTACTTC. Protein: CASSLGQAREQYF.

This clone was counted at least ten times. This sequence joins TRBV21-1 and TRBJ2-7; the DNA was not compared with TRBD1, the D call given in the table. TRBV21-1 is a pseudogene segment. This CDR3 has 14 residues. The CDR3: CASSNRQEYYEQYF. For the CDR3, the DNA is TGTGCCAGCAGCAACCGACAGGAGTACTACGAGCAGTACTTC.

The rearrangement uses TRBV19 and TRBJ2-5; a possible D gene is TRBD2 (7 bases). Germline CDR1 is LNHDA and CDR2 is SQIVND (reference sequence). Trimming removed 6 bases at V and 5 bases at J, with 13 bases between. The CDR3 is 13 amino acids. CDR3 coding DNA: TGTGCCAGTAGCGTGCGGGGGCCTGAGACCCAGTACTTC. Translation: CASSVRGPETQYF.

The chain carries TRBV5-8 and TRBJ2-1, with D possibly matching TRBD1 (5 bases). The germline gives CDR1 SGHTS, CDR2 YDEGEE. This CDR3 contains 13 residues. Deletions cut 2 bases from V and 7 bases from J, with 10 bases between. CDR3 nucleotide sequence: TGTGCCAGCAGCTTCGTGGGGCCAAATGAGCAGTTCTTC. Translated: CASSFVGPNEQFF.

This rearrangement joins TRBV7-2 to TRBJ2-7; 9 nucleotides line up with TRBD1. Trimming at V came to 2 bases and at J to 5 bases, leaving 7 bases not matched to a gene. CDR1 SGHTA and CDR2 FQGNSA come from the germline V gene. This CDR3 is built from 15 residues. The CDR3 coding sequence is TGTGCCAGCAGCTTAACCGCGGGACAGGGTAACGAGCAGTACTTC. Its translation is CASSLTAGQGNEQYF.

This chain uses TRBV11-2 with TRBJ1-2, with D perhaps TRBD1 (6 bases). Trimming cost V 6 bases and J 5 bases, with 10 bases left between them. The germline CDR1 and CDR2 sequences are SGHAT and FQNNGV. The CDR3 contains 12 residues. The CDR3 loop is CASRGAGYGYTF. The CDR3 DNA reads as TGTGCCAGCAGGGGGGCCGGATATGGCTACACCTTC.

A few counts support this clone. V is TRBV4-3 and J is TRBJ2-1, with D possibly matching TRBD2 (5 bases). CDR3 length: 16 amino acids. Germline CDR1 is LGHNA and CDR2 is YSLEER. V was clipped by 0 bases and J by 5 bases, with 14 bases between them. This CDR3 reads CASSQEWAFGDNEQFF. The CDR3, as DNA: TGCGCCAGCAGCCAAGAATGGGCCTTCGGGGACAATGAGCAGTTCTTC.

This chain joins TRBV4-1 and TRBJ2-5, with 12 bases that match TRBD2. The germline gives CDR1 MGHRA, CDR2 YSYEKL. This CDR3 contains 17 residues. Trimming cost V 0 bases and J 5 bases; bases outside gene matches: 7. Written as DNA, the CDR3 is TGCGCCAGCAGCCAAGATCCGCTAGCGGGAGGGCGGGAGACCCAGTACTTC. Residues: CASSQDPLAGGRETQYF.

The gene calls are TRBV5-1 and TRBJ2-2; D might be TRBD2 (6 bases). The CDR3 covers 15 residues. Germline V gene lookup returns CDR1 SGHRS and CDR2 YFSETQ. Between the trimmed V and J ends, which lost 5 bases and 0 bases, there was a span of 11 bases. CDR3 nucleotide sequence: TGCGCCAGCAGTTTTCTAGCGACGAACACCGGGGAGCTGTTTTTT. Translation: CASSFLATNTGELFF.

This chain uses TRBV4-3 with TRBJ2-7, with 7 bases that match TRBD1. The CDR3 totals 16 residues. Germline V gene lookup returns CDR1 LGHNA and CDR2 YSLEER. Trimming at V came to 0 bases and at J to 6 bases, leaving 11 bases not matched to a gene. CDR3 loop: CASSQDWRQGMREQYF. The CDR3 bases are TGCGCCAGCAGCCAAGATTGGCGACAGGGCATGCGCGAGCAGTACTTC.